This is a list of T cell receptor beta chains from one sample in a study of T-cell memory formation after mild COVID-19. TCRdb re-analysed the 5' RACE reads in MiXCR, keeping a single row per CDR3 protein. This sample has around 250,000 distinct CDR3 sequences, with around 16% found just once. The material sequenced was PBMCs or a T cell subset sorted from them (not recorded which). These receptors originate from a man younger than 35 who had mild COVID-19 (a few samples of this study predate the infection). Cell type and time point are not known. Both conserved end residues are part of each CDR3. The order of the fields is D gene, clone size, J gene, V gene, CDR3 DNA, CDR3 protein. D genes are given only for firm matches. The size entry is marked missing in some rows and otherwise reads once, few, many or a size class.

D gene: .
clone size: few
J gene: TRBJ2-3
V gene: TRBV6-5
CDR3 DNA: TGTGCCAGCACCCCCCTGGGGGGAGCGGATACGCAGTATTTT
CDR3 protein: CASTPLGGADTQYF

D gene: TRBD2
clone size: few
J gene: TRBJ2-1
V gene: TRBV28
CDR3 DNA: TGTGCCAGCAGTCTGGCATGGGAGGGTCAGCAGTTCTTC
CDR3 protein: CASSLAWEGQQFF

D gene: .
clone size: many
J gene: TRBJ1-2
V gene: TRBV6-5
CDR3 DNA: TGTGCCAGCAGTCAACCCCCCGGGGAGGGGGGCTACACCTTC
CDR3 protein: CASSQPPGEGGYTF

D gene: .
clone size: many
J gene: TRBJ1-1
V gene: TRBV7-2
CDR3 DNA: TGTGCCAGCAGCCCCGGGGTCATGAACACTGAAGCTTTCTTT
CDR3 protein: CASSPGVMNTEAFF

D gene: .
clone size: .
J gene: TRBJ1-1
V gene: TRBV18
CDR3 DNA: TGTGCCAGCTCACCCCCCTCAACTGACACTGAAGCTTTCTTT
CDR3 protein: CASSPPSTDTEAFF

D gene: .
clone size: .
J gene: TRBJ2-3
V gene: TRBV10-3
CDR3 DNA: TGTGCCATCAGTGAGTCGGGTGGCCCCACCACAGATACGCAGTATTTT
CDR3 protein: CAISESGGPTTDTQYF

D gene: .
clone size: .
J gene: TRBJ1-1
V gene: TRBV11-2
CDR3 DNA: TGTGCCAGCAGCCCCCACCTCACTGAAGCTTTCTTT
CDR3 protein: CASSPHLTEAFF

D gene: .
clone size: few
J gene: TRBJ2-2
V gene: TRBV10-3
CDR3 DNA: TGTGCCATCAGCGGGGTGGCGACGGGCACCGGGGAGCTGTTTTTT
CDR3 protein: CAISGVATGTGELFF

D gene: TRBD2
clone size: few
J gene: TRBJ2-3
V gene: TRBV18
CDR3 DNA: TGTGCCAGCTCACCACGGGCAGCGGGGGGCGGTACAGATACGCAGTATTTT
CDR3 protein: CASSPRAAGGGTDTQYF

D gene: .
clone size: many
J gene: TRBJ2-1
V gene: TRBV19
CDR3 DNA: TGTGCCAGTGCATGGGGTCGCTCCTACAATGAGCAGTTCTTC
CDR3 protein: CASAWGRSYNEQFF

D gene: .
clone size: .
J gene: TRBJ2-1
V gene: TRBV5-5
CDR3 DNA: TGTGCCAGCAGCCCTACCGGAGGGTCTCTAGCGTTAGGCGAGCAGTTCTTC
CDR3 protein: CASSPTGGSLALGEQFF

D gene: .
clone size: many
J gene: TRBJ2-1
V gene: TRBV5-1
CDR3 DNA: TGCGCCAGCAGCTTACGGGGTAACACCTACAATGAGCAGTTCTTC
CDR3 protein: CASSLRGNTYNEQFF

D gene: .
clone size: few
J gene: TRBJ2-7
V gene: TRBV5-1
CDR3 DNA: TGCGCCAGCAGCTTGGAGGGGCCCCCAGGGGCAGTCGAGCAGTACTTC
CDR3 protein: CASSLEGPPGAVEQYF

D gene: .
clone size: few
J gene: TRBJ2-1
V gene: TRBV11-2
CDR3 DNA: TGTGCCAGCAGCTTACTGACGGATGGCAATGAGCAGTTCTTC
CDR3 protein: CASSLLTDGNEQFF

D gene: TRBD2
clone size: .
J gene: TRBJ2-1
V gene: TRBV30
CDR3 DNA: TGTGCCTGGACTAGCGGGGGCCCCTACAATGAGCAGTTCTTC
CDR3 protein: CAWTSGGPYNEQFF

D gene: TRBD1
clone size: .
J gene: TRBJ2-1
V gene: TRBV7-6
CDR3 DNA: TGTGCCAGCAGCCGCGTTAGGGGACAGGGGACCGATGAGCAGTTCTTC
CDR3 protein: CASSRVRGQGTDEQFF

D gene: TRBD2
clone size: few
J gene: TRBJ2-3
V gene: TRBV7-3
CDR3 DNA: TGTGCCAGCAGCTCACTAGCGGGGGCAGATACGCAGTATTTT
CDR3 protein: CASSSLAGADTQYF

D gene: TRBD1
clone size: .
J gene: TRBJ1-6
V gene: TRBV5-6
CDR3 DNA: TGTGCCAGCAGCTCCGCTCCGGACAGGGCTTCACCCCTCCACTTT
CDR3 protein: CASSSAPDRASPLHF

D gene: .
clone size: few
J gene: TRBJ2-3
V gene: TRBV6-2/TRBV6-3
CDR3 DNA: TGTGCCAGCAGGACTGCATTGGCTAGCGCCGGCACAGATACGCAGTATTTT
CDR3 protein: CASRTALASAGTDTQYF

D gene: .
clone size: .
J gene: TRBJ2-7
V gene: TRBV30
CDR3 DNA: TGTGCCTGGAGTGTTATGGGGAACGAGCAGTACTTC
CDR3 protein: CAWSVMGNEQYF

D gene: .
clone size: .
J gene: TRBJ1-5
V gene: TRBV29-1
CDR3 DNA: TGCAGCGTCGCGTGGGGGGATTACAATCAGCCCCAGCATTTT
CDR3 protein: CSVAWGDYNQPQHF

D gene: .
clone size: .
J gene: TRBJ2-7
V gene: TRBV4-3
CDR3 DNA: TGCGCCAGCAGCCAATCCCGGGGTTACTCCTACGAGCAGTACTTC
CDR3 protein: CASSQSRGYSYEQYF

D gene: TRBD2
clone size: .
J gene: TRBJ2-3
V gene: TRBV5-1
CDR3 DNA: TGCGCCAGCAGCTTGGCCGGGACTAGCGGTCCAGATACGCAGTATTTT
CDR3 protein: CASSLAGTSGPDTQYF

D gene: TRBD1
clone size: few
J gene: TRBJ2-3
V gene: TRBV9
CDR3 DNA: TGTGCCAGCAGCGACGCCAGGACAGGGGGGAGCACAGATACGCAGTATTTT
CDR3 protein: CASSDARTGGSTDTQYF